Listed here are 6 T cell receptor beta chains from one sample, sequenced in a study of CD8+CD57+ T cells in acquired aplastic anemia (dated by TCRdb to about 2018). The patients picked for sequencing were ones in whom flow cytometry had shown an expansion of CD8+CD57+ cells. Sequencing relied on an Illumina HiSeq 2000. Genomic DNA served as template for TCR beta VDJ combination and CDR3 sequence profiling. The public reads were reprocessed in TCRdb via fastp at Q25 and MiXCR, keeping in-frame beta chains. Each CDR3 protein gets just one entry, which takes the most common genes and DNA from the rows behind it. Recorded for this sample are about 150,000 distinct CDR3 sequences; 40% to 65% of them occurred a single time. Over 9.5% of the sample is taken by the ten largest. Sample: sorted CD4+, CD8+, or CD8+CD57+ T cells (not recorded which) from PBMCs. All receptors derive from a human donor with aplastic anemia.

The rearrangement joins TRBV13 to TRBJ2-7, with D perhaps matching TRBD2 (6 bases). The CDR3 extends over 15 amino acids. The V gene's germline CDR1 is PRHDT and CDR2 FYEKMQ (reference sequence). V lost 3 bases, J lost 3 bases, and 15 bases lay in between. CDR3 coding DNA: TGTGCCAGCAGCTTCTCCCGGGACTTGGGCTACGAGCAGTACTTC. As protein: CASSFSRDLGYEQYF.

This sequence joins TRBV7-8 and TRBJ1-6, with D unresolved. The CDR3 runs to 15 residues. From germline, CDR1 is SGHVS and CDR2 FQNEAQ. Trimming pared 6 bases from V and 0 bases from J, leaving 9 bases between. CDR3 amino acids: CASSSRDSYNSPLHF. The CDR3 nucleotides read TGTGCCAGCAGTTCCCGGGACTCCTATAATTCACCCCTCCACTTT.

This clonotype was seen ten or more times. The rearrangement joins TRBV19 to TRBJ1-2, with D tentatively TRBD1 (5 bases). The CDR3 loop spans 17 amino acids. V was cut by 0 bases and J by 6 bases, with 20 bases left in between. Germline V gene lookup returns CDR1 LNHDA and CDR2 SQIVND (reference sequence). The CDR3 region has the DNA TGTGCCAGTAGTATAGATGGCCCCCCGGGACTAATCGATGGCTACACCTTC. This sequence encodes CASSIDGPPGLIDGYTF.

The chain joins TRBV15 to TRBJ2-1; the match to TRBD1 covers 7 bases. V was pared by 5 bases and J by 12 bases, with 19 bases of the junction left unmatched. The CDR3 length is 16 residues. Germline V gene data show CDR1 as LNHNV and CDR2 as YYDKDF (reference sequence). The CDR3 reads CATSGKAGGGADTQFF. CDR3 DNA: TGTGCCACCAGCGGGAAGGCAGGGGGTGGTGCAGATACGCAGTTCTTC. The whole variable domain, remainder taken from reference TRBV15 and TRBJ2-1, is DAMVIQNPRYQVTQFGKPVTLSCSQTLNHNVMYWYQQKSSQAPKLLFHYYDKDFNNEADTPDNFQSRRPNTSFCFLDIRSPGLGDTAMYLCATSGKAGGGADTQFFGPGTRLTVL.

The J gene is TRBJ1-2, the V gene TRBV19, with TRBD1 identical over 7 bases. Per the germline V gene, CDR1 is LNHDA and CDR2 is SQIVND (reference sequence). After removal of 2 bases from V and 2 bases from J, the junction contained 2 bases not matched to a gene. The CDR3 has 14 residues. CDR3 amino acids: CASSITQGNYGYTF. In DNA form, the CDR3 reads TGTGCCAGTAGTATAACACAGGGGAACTATGGCTACACCTTC.

The CDR3 sequence is CASSQDPLNTGELFF. CDR3 DNA: TGCGCCAGCAGCCAAGATCCCTTAAACACCGGGGAGCTGTTTTTT. The chain carries TRBV4-3 and TRBJ2-2; D gene uncertain. The V end lost 0 bases, the J end lost 2 bases, and 7 bases lay between the germline ends. CDR3 size: 15 residues. Germline values: CDR1 LGHNA, CDR2 YSLEER.